This note documents a single T cell receptor beta chain sequence. Trimming shortened V by 5 bases and J by 6 bases, and 14 bases separated the two germline ends. This CDR3 spans 14 amino acids. The germline V gene encodes CDR1 MNHEY and CDR2 SMNVEV (reference sequence). Recruits, aged roughly 18 to 95 years, lived in under 25 US areas. Clinical history reported by participants formed the basis on which cohorts were assigned. Using immunoSEQ multiplex PCR, the repertoire was profiled, and TCRdb retains in-frame clones only, with some absent. The table has under 250,000 clones, 80% to 90% seen once. The record originates from a study of blood T cell repertoires in COVID-19. Study at large: T cells, B-cell-depleted T cells, or PBMCs supplied cDNA or gDNA.

Sequenced: PBMCs or T cells enriched from blood (not recorded which). V usage is TRBV27 and J usage is TRBJ1-5; D might be TRBD1 (6 bases). The receptor was derived from a man aged 35-49 years who had recovered from COVID-19. CDR3 loop: CASSHQTGSQPQHF. CDR3 nucleotides: TGTGCCAGCAGTCACCAGACAGGATCTCAGCCCCAGCATTTT.